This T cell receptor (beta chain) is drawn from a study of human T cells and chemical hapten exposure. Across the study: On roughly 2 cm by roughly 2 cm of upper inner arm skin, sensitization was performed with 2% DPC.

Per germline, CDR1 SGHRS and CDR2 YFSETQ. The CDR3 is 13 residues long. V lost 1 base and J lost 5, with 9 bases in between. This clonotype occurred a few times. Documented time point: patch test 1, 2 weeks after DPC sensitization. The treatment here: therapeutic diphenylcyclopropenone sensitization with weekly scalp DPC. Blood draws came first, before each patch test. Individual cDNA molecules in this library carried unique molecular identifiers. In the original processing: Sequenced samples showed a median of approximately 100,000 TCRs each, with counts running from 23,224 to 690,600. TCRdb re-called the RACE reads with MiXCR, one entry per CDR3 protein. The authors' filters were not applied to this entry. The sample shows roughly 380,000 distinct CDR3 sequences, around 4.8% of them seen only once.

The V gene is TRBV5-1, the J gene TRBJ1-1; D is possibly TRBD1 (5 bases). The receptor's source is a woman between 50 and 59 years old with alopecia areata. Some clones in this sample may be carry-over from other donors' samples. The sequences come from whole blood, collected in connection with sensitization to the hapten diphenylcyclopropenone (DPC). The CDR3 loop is CASSLTGQTEAFF. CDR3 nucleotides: TGCGCCAGCAGCTTGACAGGACAAACTGAAGCTTTCTTT.